A selection of T cell receptor beta chains follows, all from one sample in a study of post-analysis software for immune sequencing data. TCRdb re-called the PCR reads through MiXCR, storing one row per CDR3 protein. The data contain hundreds of thousands of distinct CDR3 sequences, 25% to 30% of them singletons. The sample comprised blood. These receptors were taken from a girl aged 10-17 years with multiple sclerosis. The CDR3 runs from the conserved cysteine through the conserved F or W. A D gene is named only where the DNA matches it firmly. Only some rows state a clone size, as once, few, many or a class for expanded clones.

j_gene,abundance,v_gene,d_gene,CDR3nt,CDR3aa
TRBJ1-2,.,TRBV28,.,TGTGCCAGCAGCCCCCCAGGGAAAAACTATGGCTACACCTTC,CASSPPGKNYGYTF
TRBJ2-1,many,TRBV20-1,TRBD1,TGCAGTGCTAGCCGGGGACAGACTTACAATGAGCAGTTCTTC,CSASRGQTYNEQFF
TRBJ2-7,.,TRBV20-1,TRBD1,TGCAGTGCTATCCCGGGACAGCCGCTGGAGCAGTACTTC,CSAIPGQPLEQYF
TRBJ2-7,.,TRBV20-1,TRBD1,TGCAGTGCTGGGACAGGGGCCCCCTACGAGCAGTACTTC,CSAGTGAPYEQYF
TRBJ1-2,.,TRBV9,.,TGTGCCAGCGGTTATGGCTACACCTTC,CASGYGYTF
TRBJ2-5,few,TRBV7-2,TRBD2,TGTGCCAGCAGCTTAGTACCGGGAGGGCAAGAGACCCAGTACTTC,CASSLVPGGQETQYF
TRBJ1-2,.,TRBV29-1,.,TGCAGCGTCCAGGACAGCCCGGGCTATGGCTACACCTTC,CSVQDSPGYGYTF
TRBJ2-7,.,TRBV18,.,TGTGCCAGCTCACCACCAGGGCAGAACCACGAGCAGTACTTC,CASSPPGQNHEQYF
TRBJ1-1,.,TRBV5-1,.,TGCGCCAGCAGCTTGGACTTCAGGGGTGGGACTGAAGCTTTCTTT,CASSLDFRGGTEAFF
TRBJ2-1,.,TRBV4-3,.,TGCGCCAGCAGCCAAACTGGAGGGACAGAGCAGTTCTTC,CASSQTGGTEQFF
TRBJ2-1,.,TRBV20-1,.,TGCAGTGCTGCAGGACTTATGAATGAGCAGTTCTTC,CSAAGLMNEQFF
TRBJ2-4,.,TRBV6-2/TRBV6-3,.,TGTGCCAGCAGTTACTCGGCTCAAGCCAAAAACATTCAGTACTTC,CASSYSAQAKNIQYF
TRBJ2-7,few,TRBV11-2,TRBD2,TGTGCCAGCAGCTTAGAATGGACCCTGGGGGGGGGAGAGCAGTACTTC,CASSLEWTLGGGEQYF
TRBJ2-7,few,TRBV6-6,TRBD2,TGTGCCAGCAGCCGACTAGCGGGGTCTGACGAGCAGTACTTC,CASSRLAGSDEQYF
TRBJ2-7,few,TRBV7-6,.,TGTGCCAGCAGCTTCGATGAACTCTCCTACGAGCAGTACTTC,CASSFDELSYEQYF
TRBJ1-4,few,TRBV7-9,TRBD1,TGTGCCAGCAGCGCTCAGGGGGCGAGCGAAAAACTGTTTTTT,CASSAQGASEKLFF
TRBJ2-5,few,TRBV5-6,TRBD2,TGTGCCAGCAGCTTAGCCGGGACTAGCGGGGGGGGCCAAGAGACCCAGTACTTC,CASSLAGTSGGGQETQYF
TRBJ2-1,.,TRBV5-1,.,TGCGCCAGCAGCTTGGGCAGGGTTTACAATGAGCAGTTCTTC,CASSLGRVYNEQFF
TRBJ2-3,.,TRBV20-1,TRBD2,TGCAGTGCAAACGGACTAGCGGCTAGCACAGATACGCAGTATTTT,CSANGLAASTDTQYF
TRBJ2-1,few,TRBV5-1,TRBD2,TGCGCCAGCAGCTTGGAGGTTAGCGGGTCCCATTACAATGAGCAGTTCTTC,CASSLEVSGSHYNEQFF
TRBJ2-2,.,TRBV29-1,.,TGCAGCGTTGAAGATCTTCTCGGGGAGCTGTTTTTT,CSVEDLLGELFF
TRBJ2-5,few,TRBV5-1,.,TGCGCCAGCAGCTTGGGGTTGGAGGGTAGGAGGATGGAGACCCAGTACTTC,CASSLGLEGRRMETQYF
TRBJ2-7,few,TRBV21-1,.,TGTGCCAGCAGCAGTAAAGACTCCGAGCAGTACTTC,CASSSKDSEQYF
TRBJ1-1,.,TRBV6-5,.,TGTGCCAGCAGTTACAGAAGGCGGAACACTAAAGCTTTCTTT,CASSYRRRNTKAFF
TRBJ2-7,few,TRBV20-1,TRBD1,TGCAGTGCAGAAAAAACAGGGGGCGCCTACGAGCAGTACTTC,CSAEKTGGAYEQYF
TRBJ1-4,.,TRBV4-1,TRBD1,TGCGCCAGCAGCCAAGAGCAGGGGGAGCATGAAAAACTGTTTTTT,CASSQEQGEHEKLFF
TRBJ2-7,.,TRBV20-1,.,TGCAGTGCTAGCTATGGGCGGACCTACGAGCAGTACTTC,CSASYGRTYEQYF
TRBJ2-1,.,TRBV28,.,TGTGCCAGCAGTTTTGAAGGCGGGGCTTTGTACAATGAGCAGTTCTTC,CASSFEGGALYNEQFF
TRBJ2-7,few,TRBV7-2,TRBD2,TGTGCCAGCAGTCGGACTAGGACCCCCTACGAGCAGTACTTC,CASSRTRTPYEQYF
TRBJ2-3,many,TRBV4-3,.,TGCGCCAGCAGCCAAGGGACGGGAAACACAGATACGCAGTATTTT,CASSQGTGNTDTQYF
TRBJ2-6,few,TRBV12-3/TRBV12-4,.,TGTGCCAGCAGAGGGTGGGGTTTGGGGGCCAACGTCCTGACTTTC,CASRGWGLGANVLTF
TRBJ2-3,.,TRBV7-9,TRBD1,TGTGCCAGCAGCTTAGCGGTCACGGACAGGGATACGCAGTATTTT,CASSLAVTDRDTQYF
TRBJ1-4,few,TRBV4-1,.,TGCGCCAGCAGCCTCCTTACCCAACATGCAACTAATGAAAAACTGTTTTTT,CASSLLTQHATNEKLFF
TRBJ1-5,.,TRBV6-5,.,TGTGCCAGCAGCCGAGGGGGGAGAAATCAGCCCCAGCATTTT,CASSRGGRNQPQHF
TRBJ2-7,few,TRBV7-8,TRBD2,TGTGCCAGCAGCTTAACGGCGGGAGGCTACGAGCAGTACTTC,CASSLTAGGYEQYF
TRBJ1-5,few,TRBV7-8,TRBD1,TGTGCCAGCAGCTTAGCTCCTAGGGGACAGCGCAATCAGCCCCAGCATTTT,CASSLAPRGQRNQPQHF
TRBJ2-4,.,TRBV5-1,.,TGCGCCAGCAGCTTGAATCAGGTAGCCAAAAACATTCAGTACTTC,CASSLNQVAKNIQYF
TRBJ2-5,few,TRBV20-1,TRBD2,TGCAGTGCTTCACCGGGACTAGCGAACGAAGAGACCCAGTACTTC,CSASPGLANEETQYF
TRBJ1-1,few,TRBV6-6,.,TGTGCCAGCAAGATACAGGGTACTGAAGCTTTCTTT,CASKIQGTEAFF
TRBJ2-3,few,TRBV20-1,.,TGCAGTGCTAGAAAACAGGGAAGCACAGATACGCAGTATTTT,CSARKQGSTDTQYF
TRBJ1-6,once,TRBV7-8,.,TGTGCCAGCAGCTTAGTCGGCCATCTCTACTCCTATAATTCACCCCTCCACTTT,CASSLVGHLYSYNSPLHF
TRBJ2-5,.,TRBV11-2,TRBD2,TGTGCCAGCAGCTTAGGGACTAGCGGGCCGGGTTGGGAGACCCAGTACTTC,CASSLGTSGPGWETQYF
TRBJ2-1,few,TRBV10-3,TRBD1,TGTGCCATCAGTTCGGGACAGGGAGAGCGGGATCAGTTCTTC,CAISSGQGERDQFF
TRBJ2-5,many,TRBV28,.,TGTGCCAGCCTAACACAAATGGGGGAGACCCAGTACTTC,CASLTQMGETQYF
TRBJ2-2,.,TRBV4-1,.,TGCGCCAGCAGCCCCCGGGACAAAAACACCGGGGAGCTGTTTTTT,CASSPRDKNTGELFF
TRBJ1-2,.,TRBV20-1,.,TGCAGTGCTAGAGGGGGACTTGCGGGCTACACCTTC,CSARGGLAGYTF
TRBJ1-2,few,TRBV7-2,.,TGTGCCAGCGGCTATAACTATGGCTACACCTTC,CASGYNYGYTF
TRBJ2-1,.,TRBV6-1,TRBD2,TGTGCCAGCATCCCGGCGGGGGGAAGTAGCTCCTACAATGAGCAGTTCTTC,CASIPAGGSSSYNEQFF
TRBJ2-7,.,TRBV7-4,.,TGTGCCAGCAGCTTAAGGGGGTGGTACGCCTTGTACTACGAGCAGTACTTC,CASSLRGWYALYYEQYF